Presented here are 20 T cell receptor beta chains from one specimen sequenced in a study of shared clonotypes between healthy human individuals. The repertoire was sequenced with immunoSEQ multiplex PCR; TCRdb's copy has only in-frame clones and lacks some. Of roughly 2,000,000 clones listed, around 95% are singletons. CD45RO-negative, CCR7-positively selected cells formed the naive CD8 fraction, excluding terminally differentiated effector memory CD45RA+ cells. The sequencing input was naive CD8+ T cells from PBMCs. The source is a man younger than 35 in good health. Some clones in this sample may be carry-over from other donors' samples.

This chain connects TRBV6-1 to TRBJ2-1; 9 bases are a match to TRBD2. CDR1 is MNHNS and CDR2 is SASEGT in the germline V gene. There are 17 residues in the CDR3. J was trimmed by 4 bases and V by 3 bases; bases with no gene match: 10. CDR3 region: CASSDLLTSGRYNEQFF. The CDR3 DNA follows: TGTGCCAGCAGTGACTTACTGACTAGCGGACGTTACAATGAGCAGTTCTTC.

The chain couples TRBV19 to TRBJ1-3; D unclear. Trimming cost V 11 bases and J 4 bases, with 6 bases left between them. Per germline, CDR1 LNHDA and CDR2 SQIVND (reference sequence). The CDR3 has 10 amino acids. The CDR3 region is CASPGNTIYF. The CDR3 DNA is TGTGCCTCCCCAGGAAACACCATATATTTT.

About this clone itself: This sample includes further DNA sequences coding for the same CDR3. J is TRBJ1-2 and V is TRBV27; tentative D call: TRBD1 (6 bases). V was clipped by 3 bases and J by 8 bases, with 10 bases between them. There are 12 residues in the CDR3. Germline loops: CDR1 MNHEY, CDR2 SMNVEV (reference sequence). CDR3 sequence (DNA): TGTGCCAGCAGTTTCCCCGGGGGCGGCTACACCTTC. Translation: CASSFPGGGYTF.

The V and J genes are TRBV28 and TRBJ1-5; 8 bases fit TRBD1. CDR1 and CDR2 from the germline V gene are MDHEN and SYDVKM. This CDR3 is 15 amino acids long. Trimming took 3 bases from V and 2 from J; bases not matched to a gene: 3. This CDR3 is CASSFLQGGNQPQHF. DNA of the CDR3: TGTGCCAGCAGTTTTTTACAGGGGGGCAATCAGCCCCAGCATTTT.

This chain connects TRBV4-1 to TRBJ2-3, with D uncertain. This CDR3 spans 16 amino acids. The germline V and J ends were trimmed by 4 bases and 7 bases, with 21 bases remaining between them. Germline V lookup: CDR1 MGHRA, CDR2 YSYEKL. CDR3 loop: CASSLPPPGLDHTQYF. The CDR3 coding sequence is TGCGCCAGCAGCCTACCCCCACCAGGCCTAGACCATACGCAGTATTTT.

The chain couples TRBV7-8 to TRBJ1-1, with a weak D call TRBD1 (5 bases). The CDR3 extends over 14 amino acids. Per the germline V gene, CDR1 is SGHVS and CDR2 is FQNEAQ. Trimming shortened V by 8 bases and J by 3 bases, and 16 bases separated the two germline ends. The CDR3 DNA is TGTGCCAGCCGAAACTTGGGGGTCGACACTGAAGCTTTCTTT. This gives the protein CASRNLGVDTEAFF.

Comment on this clone: The sample carries other DNA sequences with the same CDR3. This chain links TRBV7-9 with TRBJ2-7; no firm D call. This CDR3 has 12 residues. Germline lookup yields CDR1 SEHNR and CDR2 FQNEAQ (reference sequence). V lost 5 bases, J lost 7 bases, and 12 bases lay in between. The CDR3 loop reads CASSPAGAEQYF. CDR3 in DNA: TGTGCCAGCAGCCCAGCTGGAGCTGAGCAGTACTTC.

This chain uses TRBV7-3 with TRBJ2-7; TRBD1 might be the D (5 bases). Looked up from germline, CDR1 is SGHTA and CDR2 is FQGTGA. This CDR3 has 15 amino acids. Trimming took off 0 bases at V and 4 bases at J, with 13 bases between the two ends. CDR3 DNA sequence: TGTGCCAGCAGCTTAACAAGGGCAGGGCGATACGAGCAGTACTTC. Translation gives CASSLTRAGRYEQYF.

The rearrangement joins TRBV29-1 to TRBJ2-7; the D gene is possibly TRBD2 (7 bases). Germline V gene sequence: CDR1 SQVTM, CDR2 ANQGSEA. V lost 7 bases to trimming and J lost 4 bases, with 20 bases between them. CDR3 length: 14 amino acids. CDR3 protein: CSAGGAGASYEQYF. CDR3 nucleotides: TGCAGCGCCGGGGGTGCGGGGGCGAGTTACGAGCAGTACTTC.

The chain employs TRBV4-3 and TRBJ2-5; D not certain. CDR1 is LGHNA and CDR2 is YSLEER in the germline V gene. Trimming stripped 0 bases from V and 4 bases from J, with 3 bases between. The CDR3 consists of 12 residues. Here the CDR3 DNA reads TGCGCCAGCAGCCAAGAGGGAGAGACCCAGTACTTC. It is translated as CASSQEGETQYF.

This chain links TRBV18 with TRBJ1-4, with D maybe TRBD1 (5 bases). Trimming shortened V by 0 bases and J by 6 bases, and 11 bases separated the two germline ends. Germline V gives CDR1 KGHSH, CDR2 LQKENI. The CDR3 length is 15 residues. This CDR3 reads CASSPPGGFHEKLFF. The CDR3 DNA reads as TGTGCCAGCTCACCACCCGGGGGTTTTCATGAAAAACTGTTTTTT.

The gene calls are TRBV7-6 and TRBJ2-1, with TRBD2 identical over 12 bases. The CDR3 loop spans 16 amino acids. V dropped 5 bases and J dropped 2; count of bases not matched to a gene: 4. Germline lookup yields CDR1 SGHVS and CDR2 FNYEAQ. CDR3 residues: CASSPTSGSPYNEQFF. The CDR3 DNA reads as TGTGCCAGCAGCCCGACTAGCGGGAGCCCCTACAATGAGCAGTTCTTC.

This chain uses TRBV28 with TRBJ2-7; 12 bases agree with TRBD2. V was pared by 10 bases and J by 1 base, with 23 bases of the junction left unmatched. Germline CDR1 MDHEN, CDR2 SYDVKM. This CDR3 comprises 20 residues. Here the CDR3 reads CANLQAFPGLAGPISYEQYF. For the CDR3, the DNA is TGTGCCAACCTTCAGGCCTTCCCGGGACTAGCGGGCCCGATATCCTACGAGCAGTACTTC.

The chain has TRBV2 and TRBJ2-7; 9 nucleotides align to TRBD2. Trimming took 1 base from V and 7 from J; bases not matched to a gene: 11. CDR3 size: 16 residues. Germline V gives CDR1 SNHLY, CDR2 FYNNEI. CDR3 loop: CASSEVVTSGRGEQYF. Here the CDR3 DNA reads TGTGCCAGCAGTGAAGTGGTGACTAGCGGCCGGGGGGAGCAGTACTTC.

The chain combines TRBV4-1 with TRBJ1-5; 7 bases are shared with TRBD1. The CDR3 loop spans 15 amino acids. Trimming took 0 bases from V and 7 from J; bases not matched to a gene: 6. Germline CDR1 MGHRA, CDR2 YSYEKL. Here the CDR3 DNA reads TGCGCCAGCAGCCAAGATCAGGGGGGGTCCCAGCCCCAGCATTTT. This codes for CASSQDQGGSQPQHF.

Comments on this clone: Other DNA variants within this sample encode the same CDR3. The chain combines TRBV19 with TRBJ2-1, with D perhaps matching TRBD2 (5 bases). The germline V gene has CDR1 LNHDA and CDR2 SQIVND (reference sequence). V dropped 2 bases and J dropped 3 bases, with 11 bases sitting between them. CDR3 size: 15 residues. CDR3 DNA: TGTGCCAGTAGTATATCGCTAGCTGGCTACAATGAGCAGTTCTTC. It is translated as CASSISLAGYNEQFF.

The chain carries TRBV7-3 and TRBJ2-6; 8 bases are shared with TRBD1. The CDR3 runs to 17 residues. The V gene end was trimmed by 5 bases and the J gene end by 0 bases; junction bases not matched to a gene: 6. Germline V CDR1 and CDR2: SGHTA, FQGTGA. CDR3 bases: TGTGCCAGCAGCCTGGGACAGGTTTTCTCTGGGGCCAACGTCCTGACTTTC. Translation gives CASSLGQVFSGANVLTF.

CDR3 nucleotides: TGTGCCAGCAGCGCCTCCCGATTGGGGGCAGACGGCTACACCTTC. This gives the protein CASSASRLGADGYTF. The chain employs TRBV9 and TRBJ1-2, with D possibly matching TRBD1 (6 bases). Per germline, CDR1 SGDLS and CDR2 YYNGEE. The CDR3 runs to 15 residues. V was clipped by 3 bases and J by 8 bases, with 20 bases between them.

CDR3 coding DNA: TGTGCCAGCAGCTACGGACTAGCGGACTACGAGCAGTACTTC. This sequence encodes CASSYGLADYEQYF. This chain links TRBV5-4 with TRBJ2-7; 10 positions agree with TRBD2. The CDR3 is 14 amino acids. J gave up 3 bases and V 3 bases, and 3 bases lay outside the gene matches. Germline CDR1 reads SGHNT; CDR2 reads YYREEE (reference sequence).

The gene calls are TRBV25-1 and TRBJ1-5; the D gene is possibly TRBD1 (6 bases). This CDR3 is 15 amino acids long. CDR1 and CDR2 from the germline V gene are MGHDK and SYGVNS. Trimming left V 3 bases short and J 6 bases short, with 15 bases between. The CDR3 loop reads CASSDGPRGGQPQHF. Written as DNA, the CDR3 is TGTGCCAGCAGTGACGGCCCGAGAGGGGGTCAGCCCCAGCATTTT.